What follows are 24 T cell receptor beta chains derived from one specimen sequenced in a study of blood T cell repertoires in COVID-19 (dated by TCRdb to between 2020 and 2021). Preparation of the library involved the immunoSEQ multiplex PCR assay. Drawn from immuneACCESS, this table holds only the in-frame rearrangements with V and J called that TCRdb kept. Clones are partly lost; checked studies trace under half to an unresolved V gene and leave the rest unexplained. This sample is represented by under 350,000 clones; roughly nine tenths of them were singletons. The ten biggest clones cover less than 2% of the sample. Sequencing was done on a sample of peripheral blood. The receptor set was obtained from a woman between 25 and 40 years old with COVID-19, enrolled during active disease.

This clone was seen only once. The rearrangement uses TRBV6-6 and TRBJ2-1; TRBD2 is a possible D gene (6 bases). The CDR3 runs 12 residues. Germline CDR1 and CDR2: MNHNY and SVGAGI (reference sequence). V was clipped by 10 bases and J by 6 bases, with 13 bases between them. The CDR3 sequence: CATLRGSNEQFF. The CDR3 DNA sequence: TGTGCCACCTTGCGGGGTTCCAATGAGCAGTTCTTC.

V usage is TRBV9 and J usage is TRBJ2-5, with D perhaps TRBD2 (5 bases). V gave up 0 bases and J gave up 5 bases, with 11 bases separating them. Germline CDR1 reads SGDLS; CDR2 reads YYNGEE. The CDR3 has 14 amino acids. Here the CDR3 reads CASSVVAGGETQYF. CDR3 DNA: TGTGCCAGCAGCGTAGTTGCGGGCGGGGAGACCCAGTACTTC.

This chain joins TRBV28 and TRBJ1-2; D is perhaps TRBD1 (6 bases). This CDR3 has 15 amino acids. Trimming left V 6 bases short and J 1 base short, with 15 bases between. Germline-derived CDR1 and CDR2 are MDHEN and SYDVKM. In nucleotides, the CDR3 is TGTGCCAGCAGGGCCGGGACAATGAGTAACTATGGCTACACCTTC. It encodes CASRAGTMSNYGYTF.

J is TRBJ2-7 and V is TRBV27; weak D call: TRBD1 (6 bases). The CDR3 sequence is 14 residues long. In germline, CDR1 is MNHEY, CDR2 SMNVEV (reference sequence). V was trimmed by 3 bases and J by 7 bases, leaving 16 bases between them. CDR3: CASSFQGYASEQYV. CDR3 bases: TGTGCCAGCAGTTTCCAGGGGTATGCAAGTGAGCAGTACGTC.

CDR3 in amino acids: CATSRSQGSGYTF. The CDR3 nucleotides are TGTGCCACCAGCAGAAGCCAGGGCAGCGGCTACACCTTC. The chain combines TRBV15 with TRBJ1-2; D perhaps matches TRBD1 (5 bases). Germline V gives CDR1 LNHNV, CDR2 YYDKDF (reference sequence). Deletions cut 2 bases from V and 8 bases from J, with 12 bases between. The CDR3 extends over 13 amino acids.

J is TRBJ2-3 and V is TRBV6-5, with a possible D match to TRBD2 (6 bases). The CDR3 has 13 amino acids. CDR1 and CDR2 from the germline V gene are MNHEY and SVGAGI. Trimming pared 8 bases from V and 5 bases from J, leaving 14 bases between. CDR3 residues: CASRDFPVDTQYF. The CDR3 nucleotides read TGTGCCAGCCGGGACTTTCCTGTAGATACGCAGTATTTT.

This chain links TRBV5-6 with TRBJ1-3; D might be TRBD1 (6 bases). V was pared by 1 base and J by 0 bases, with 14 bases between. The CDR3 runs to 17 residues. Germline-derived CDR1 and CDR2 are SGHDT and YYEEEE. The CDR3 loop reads CASSLFTGYSSGNTIYF. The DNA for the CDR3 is TGTGCCAGCAGCTTGTTTACAGGGTACAGCTCTGGAAACACCATATATTTT.

CDR3 sequence (DNA): TGTGCCAGCAGTAAGCAACCGGGACAGGGGATCTTTGCTGAAAAACTGTTTTTT. This translates into CASSKQPGQGIFAEKLFF. This chain links TRBV27 with TRBJ1-4, with TRBD1 identical over 10 bases. The germline gives CDR1 MNHEY, CDR2 SMNVEV (reference sequence). The CDR3 has 18 residues. V dropped 5 bases and J dropped 7; count of bases not matched to a gene: 16.

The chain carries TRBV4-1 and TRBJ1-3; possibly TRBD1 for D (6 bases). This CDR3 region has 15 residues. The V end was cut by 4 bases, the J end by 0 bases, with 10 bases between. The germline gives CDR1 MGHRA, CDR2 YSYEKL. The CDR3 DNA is TGCGCCAGCAGCCTAACAGGGATCTCTGGAAACACCATATATTTT. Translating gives CASSLTGISGNTIYF.

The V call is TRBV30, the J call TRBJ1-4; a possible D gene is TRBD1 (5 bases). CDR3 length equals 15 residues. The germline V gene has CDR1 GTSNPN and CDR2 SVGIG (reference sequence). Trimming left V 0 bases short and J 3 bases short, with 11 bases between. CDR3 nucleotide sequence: TGTGCCTGGAGTGTAGGGGCAGTACCTAATGAAAAACTGTTTTTT. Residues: CAWSVGAVPNEKLFF. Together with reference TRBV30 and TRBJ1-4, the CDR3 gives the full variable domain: SQTIHQWPATLVQPVGSPLSLECTVEGTSNPNLYWYRQAAGRGLQLLFYSVGIGQISSEVPQNLSASRPQDRQFILSSKKLLLSDSGFYLCAWSVGAVPNEKLFFGSGTQLSVL.

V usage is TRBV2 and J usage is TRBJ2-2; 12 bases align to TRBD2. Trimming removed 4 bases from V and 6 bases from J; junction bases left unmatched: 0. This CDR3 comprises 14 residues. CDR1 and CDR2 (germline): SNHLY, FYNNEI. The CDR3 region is CASSGLAGAGELFF. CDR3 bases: TGTGCCAGCAGTGGACTAGCGGGGGCCGGGGAGCTGTTTTTT. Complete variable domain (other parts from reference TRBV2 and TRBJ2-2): EPEVTQTPSHQVTQMGQEVILRCVPISNHLYFYWYRQILGQKVEFLVSFYNNEISEKSEIFDDQFSVERPDGSNFTLKIRSTKLEDSAMYFCASSGLAGAGELFFGEGSRLTVL.

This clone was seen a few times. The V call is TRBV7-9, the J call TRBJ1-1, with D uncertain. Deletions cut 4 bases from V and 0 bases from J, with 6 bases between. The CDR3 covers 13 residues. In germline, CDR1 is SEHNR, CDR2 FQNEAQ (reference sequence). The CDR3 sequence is CASSSPVNTEAFF. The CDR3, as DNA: TGTGCCAGCAGCTCCCCAGTGAACACTGAAGCTTTCTTT.

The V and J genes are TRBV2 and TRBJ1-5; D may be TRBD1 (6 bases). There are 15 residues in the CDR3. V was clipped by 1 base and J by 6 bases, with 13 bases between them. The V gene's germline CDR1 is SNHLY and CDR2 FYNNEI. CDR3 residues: CASSEDRVGGQPQHF. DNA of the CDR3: TGTGCCAGCAGTGAAGACAGGGTGGGTGGTCAGCCCCAGCATTTT.

In DNA form, the CDR3 reads TGTGCCAGCAGCAAAGGTGTTAGGGGACATTCGCTGCCCTCCAATCAGCCCCAGCATTTT. Its translation: CASSKGVRGHSLPSNQPQHF. The V and J genes are TRBV21-1 and TRBJ1-5; the table's D call TRBD1 went unverified against the DNA. TRBV21-1 is a listed pseudogene. The CDR3 covers 20 residues.

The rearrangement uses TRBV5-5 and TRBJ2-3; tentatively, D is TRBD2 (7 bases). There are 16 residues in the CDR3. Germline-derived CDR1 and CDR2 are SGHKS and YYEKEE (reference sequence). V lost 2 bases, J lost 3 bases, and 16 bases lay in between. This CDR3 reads CASSFRWGGWTDTQYF. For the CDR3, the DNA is TGTGCCAGCAGCTTTAGGTGGGGGGGCTGGACAGATACGCAGTATTTT.

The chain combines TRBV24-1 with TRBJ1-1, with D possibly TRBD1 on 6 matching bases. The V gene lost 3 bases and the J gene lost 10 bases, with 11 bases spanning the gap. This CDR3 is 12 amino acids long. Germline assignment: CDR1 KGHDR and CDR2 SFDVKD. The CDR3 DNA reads TGTGCCACCAGTGATCCAGGGGAAGCAGCTTTCTTT. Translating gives CATSDPGEAAFF.

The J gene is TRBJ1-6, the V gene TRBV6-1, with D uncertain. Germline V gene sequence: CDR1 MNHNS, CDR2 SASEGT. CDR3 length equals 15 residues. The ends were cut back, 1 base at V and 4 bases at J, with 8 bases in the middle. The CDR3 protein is CASSEGGRYNSPLHF. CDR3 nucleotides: TGTGCCAGCAGTGAAGGAGGGAGGTATAATTCACCCCTCCACTTT.

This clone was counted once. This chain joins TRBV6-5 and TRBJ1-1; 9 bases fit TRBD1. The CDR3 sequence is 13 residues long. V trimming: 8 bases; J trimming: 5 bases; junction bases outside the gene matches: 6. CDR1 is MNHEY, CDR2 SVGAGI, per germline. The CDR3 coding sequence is TGTGCCAGCGGAGTGACAGGGGGGACTGAAGCTTTCTTT. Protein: CASGVTGGTEAFF.

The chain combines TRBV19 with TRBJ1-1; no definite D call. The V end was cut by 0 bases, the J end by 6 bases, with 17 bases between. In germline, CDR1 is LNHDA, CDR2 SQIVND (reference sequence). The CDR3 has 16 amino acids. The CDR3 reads CASSIDRPGFKSEAFF. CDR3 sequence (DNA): TGTGCCAGTAGTATAGATCGTCCGGGGTTCAAGTCTGAAGCTTTCTTT.

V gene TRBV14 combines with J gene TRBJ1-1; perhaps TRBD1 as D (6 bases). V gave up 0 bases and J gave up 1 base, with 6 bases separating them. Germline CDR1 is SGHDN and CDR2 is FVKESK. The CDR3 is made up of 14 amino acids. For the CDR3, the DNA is TGTGCCAGCAGCCAAGACAGGGGGAACACTGAAGCTTTCTTT. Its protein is CASSQDRGNTEAFF.

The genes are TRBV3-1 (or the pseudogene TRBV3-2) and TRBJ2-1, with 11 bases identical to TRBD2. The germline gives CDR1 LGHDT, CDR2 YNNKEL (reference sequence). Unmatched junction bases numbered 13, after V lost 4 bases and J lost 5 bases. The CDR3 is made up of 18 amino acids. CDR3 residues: CASSRRLAGTSIHNEQFF. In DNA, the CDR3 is TGTGCCAGCAGCCGAAGACTAGCGGGGACCTCTATCCACAATGAGCAGTTCTTC.

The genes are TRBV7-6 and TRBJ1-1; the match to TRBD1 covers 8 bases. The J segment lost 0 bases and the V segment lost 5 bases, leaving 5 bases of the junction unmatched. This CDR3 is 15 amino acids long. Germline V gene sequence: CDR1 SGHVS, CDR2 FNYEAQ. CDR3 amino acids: CASSTGGHLNTEAFF. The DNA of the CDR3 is TGTGCCAGCAGCACAGGGGGACACCTGAACACTGAAGCTTTCTTT.

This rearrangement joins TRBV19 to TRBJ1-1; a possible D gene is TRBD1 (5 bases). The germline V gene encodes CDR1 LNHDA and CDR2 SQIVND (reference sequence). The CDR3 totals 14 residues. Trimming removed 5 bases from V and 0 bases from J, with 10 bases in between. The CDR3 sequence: CASSPGRMNTEAFF. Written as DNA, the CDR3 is TGTGCCAGTAGTCCAGGGCGTATGAACACTGAAGCTTTCTTT.

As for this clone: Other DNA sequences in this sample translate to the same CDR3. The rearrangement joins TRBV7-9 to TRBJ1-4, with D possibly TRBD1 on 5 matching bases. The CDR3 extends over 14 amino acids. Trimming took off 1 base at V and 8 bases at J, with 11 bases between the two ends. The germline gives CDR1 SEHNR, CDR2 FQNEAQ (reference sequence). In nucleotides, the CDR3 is TGTGCCAGCAGCTTAGGCCAGGGTAGCGAAAAACTGTTTTTT. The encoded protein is CASSLGQGSEKLFF.